This entry lists 5 T cell receptor beta chains sequenced from one sample in a study of PD-1 blockade in classical Hodgkin lymphoma. As for time point: cycle 4 day 1 (C4D1), after five to seven weeks of nivolumab. All the patients suffered relapse after autologous stem cell transplantation, and brentuximab vedotin exposure differed. The table came from immunoSEQ multiplex PCR; TCRdb's copy has only in-frame clones and leaves some out. This sample has approximately 65,000 clones, with around 90% found just once. Sequenced material: peripheral blood mononuclear cells (PBMCs), taken before the fourth cycle of nivolumab. All receptors come from a human donor with classical Hodgkin lymphoma.

The genes are TRBV2 and TRBJ2-3; maybe TRBD2 (5 bases). V was pared by 8 bases and J by 0 bases, with 18 bases between. CDR1 and CDR2 (germline): SNHLY, FYNNEI. CDR3 size: 16 residues. CDR3 nucleotides: TGTGCCAGCGAGGACCCGTGGACGGGAAGCACAGATACGCAGTATTTT. Protein: CASEDPWTGSTDTQYF.

This chain joins TRBV11-2 and TRBJ2-1; D call uncertain. Trimming pared 5 bases from V and 8 bases from J, leaving 19 bases between. CDR3 length equals 15 residues. The germline CDR1 and CDR2 sequences are SGHAT and FQNNGV. Here the CDR3 DNA reads TGTGCCAGCAGCCCCGGTGTAGTATCTACCTATGAGCAGTTCTTC. Its translation: CASSPGVVSTYEQFF.

This chain connects TRBV29-1 to TRBJ1-1; D uncertain. Germline V gene lookup returns CDR1 SQVTM and CDR2 ANQGSEA. The CDR3 spans 13 residues. V was trimmed by 7 bases and J by 0 bases, leaving 12 bases between them. The CDR3 spells CSAAIHMNTEAFF. The CDR3 coding sequence is TGCAGCGCCGCTATACACATGAACACTGAAGCTTTCTTT.

The chain joins TRBV7-8 to TRBJ2-7; D unresolved. Trimming left V 0 bases short and J 1 base short, with 4 bases between. This CDR3 is 13 amino acids long. The germline V gene has CDR1 SGHVS and CDR2 FQNEAQ. CDR3 sequence (DNA): TGTGCCAGCAGCTTAGCGTTGTCCTACGAGCAGTACTTC. Residues: CASSLALSYEQYF.

The genes are TRBV6-1 and TRBJ2-7, with D possibly matching TRBD2 (6 bases). Trimming cost V 10 bases and J 0 bases, with 19 bases left between them. The CDR3 length is 15 residues. The germline V gene encodes CDR1 MNHNS and CDR2 SASEGT. The CDR3 region has the DNA TGTGCCACCCAAAGGGGTGGGGGACTCTCCTACGAGCAGTACTTC. This sequence encodes CATQRGGGLSYEQYF.